This T cell receptor beta chain emerged from a study of PD-1 blockade in classical Hodgkin lymphoma. Study-wide background: Nivolumab dosed at 3 mg/kg went to patients intravenously every 2 weeks.

Every patient relapsed after autologous stem cell transplantation, and brentuximab vedotin exposure varied. Complete response, partial response or progressive disease were the best responses. There are 14 residues in the CDR3. Looked up from germline, CDR1 is ENHRY and CDR2 is SYGVKD. V gave up 0 bases and J gave up 4 bases, with 7 bases separating them. Worth noting for this clone: Its matching antigen is unknown. This same CDR3 is encoded by further DNA sequences in the sample.

The repertoire was sequenced with immunoSEQ multiplex PCR; TCRdb's copy has only in-frame clones and lacks some. The sample yields some 150,000 clones, 78% seen once. Overall study results and limits: Baseline diversity was lower in partial responders and progressors than complete responders. When set against healthy donors, newly diagnosed patients were reported to show lower baseline TCR diversity.

This sequence was found in a human donor with classical Hodgkin lymphoma. The chain has TRBV10-3 and TRBJ2-1; D remains unclear. Here the sequenced sample was peripheral blood mononuclear cells (PBMCs), taken before the second cycle of nivolumab. In DNA, the CDR3 is TGTGCCATCAGTGAGTCGGTGTCTTACAATGAGCAGTTCTTC. This encodes CAISESVSYNEQFF.